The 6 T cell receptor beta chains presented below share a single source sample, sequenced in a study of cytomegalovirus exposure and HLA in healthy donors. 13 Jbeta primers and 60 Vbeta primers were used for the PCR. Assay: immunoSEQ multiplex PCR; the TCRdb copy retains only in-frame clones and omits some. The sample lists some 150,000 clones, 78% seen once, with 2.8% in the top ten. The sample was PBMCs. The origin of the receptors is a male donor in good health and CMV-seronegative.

The CDR3: CASSVTGGIPYEQYF. The CDR3 nucleotides are TGTGCCAGCAGTGTAACAGGGGGCATCCCCTACGAGCAGTACTTC. This sequence joins TRBV6-5 and TRBJ2-5, with TRBD1 matching 9 bases. The last part of the DNA fits TRBJ2-7 better; the J call may be wrong. The CDR3 is made up of 15 amino acids. CDR1 and CDR2 (germline): MNHEY, SVGAGI.

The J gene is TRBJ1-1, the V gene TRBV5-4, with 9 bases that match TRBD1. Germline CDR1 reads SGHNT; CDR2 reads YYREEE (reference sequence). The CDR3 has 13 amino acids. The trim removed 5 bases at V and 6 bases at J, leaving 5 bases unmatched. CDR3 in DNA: TGTGCCAGCAGGGGACAGGGTTTCGCTGAAGCTTTCTTT. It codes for CASRGQGFAEAFF.

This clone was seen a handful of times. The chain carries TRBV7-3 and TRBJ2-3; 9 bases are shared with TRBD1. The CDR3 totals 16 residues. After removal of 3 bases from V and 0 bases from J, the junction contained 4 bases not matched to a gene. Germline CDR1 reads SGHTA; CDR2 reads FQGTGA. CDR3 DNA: TGTGCCAGCAGCTTTAGAGGGACAGGGAGCACAGATACGCAGTATTTT. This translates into CASSFRGTGSTDTQYF. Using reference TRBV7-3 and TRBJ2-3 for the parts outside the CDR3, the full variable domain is GAGVSQTPSNKVTEKGKYVELRCDPISGHTALYWYRQSLGQGPEFLIYFQGTGAADDSGLPNDRFFAVRPEGSVSTLKIQRTERGDSAVYLCASSFRGTGSTDTQYFGPGTRLTVL.

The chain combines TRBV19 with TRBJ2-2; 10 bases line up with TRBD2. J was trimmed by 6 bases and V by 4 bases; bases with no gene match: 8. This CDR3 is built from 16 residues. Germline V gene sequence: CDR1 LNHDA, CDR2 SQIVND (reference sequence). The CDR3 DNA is TGTGCCAGTAGTACCGTCACAGCGGGAGGGCCCGGGGAGCTGTTTTTT. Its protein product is CASSTVTAGGPGELFF.

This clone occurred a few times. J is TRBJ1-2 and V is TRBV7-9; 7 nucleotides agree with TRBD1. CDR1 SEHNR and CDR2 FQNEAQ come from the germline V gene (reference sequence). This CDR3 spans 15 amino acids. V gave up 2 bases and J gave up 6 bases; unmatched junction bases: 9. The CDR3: CASSLTGDRSHGYTF. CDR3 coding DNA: TGTGCCAGCAGCTTAACAGGGGACCGGTCCCATGGCTACACCTTC.

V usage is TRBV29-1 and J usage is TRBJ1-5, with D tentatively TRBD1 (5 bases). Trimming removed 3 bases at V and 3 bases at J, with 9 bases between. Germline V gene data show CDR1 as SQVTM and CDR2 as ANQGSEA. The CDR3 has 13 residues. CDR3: CSVDQGANQPQHF. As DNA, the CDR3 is TGCAGCGTTGACCAGGGTGCCAATCAGCCCCAGCATTTT.